This T cell receptor (beta chain) comes out of a study of cytomegalovirus exposure and HLA in healthy donors (dated by TCRdb to the late 2010s). About the full investigation: According to an earlier analysis of 550 to 750 of the donors, 200 million or so T cells yielded some 120 million unique TCR beta sequences and roughly 280 Gb of sequence data. Rather than using new phenotypic data, the later analysis identified candidate immune exposures from TCR beta sequences and from how often those sequences occurred across donors. Typing coverage differed by locus: A, B, C, DRB1 and DQB1 were typed in roughly 620-630 donors, DQA1 in roughly 510, DPA1 in 600 to 610, and DPB1 in 400 to 480. A later analysis re-examined previously published TCR beta repertoires from 610 or so donors and added high-resolution HLA genotyping to investigate patterns of TCR occurrence. Four to six DR-DQ haplotypes were handled as single units for association and clustering, since linkage in the cohort was strong. The study aimed to test whether signatures of past pathogen exposure could be identified by cataloging public T cell receptors. Every discovery cohort repertoire had been produced on one sequencing platform. Of the roughly 400 genotyped donors, roughly 85% fell in the genetic ancestry cluster associated with self-reported Caucasian donors. To decide whether each TCR beta V gene segment behaved as functional or pseudogenic, an earlier analysis of some 600 of the donors relied on high-throughput TCR beta sequencing. Donor age, sex, ethnicity and CMV serostatus were collected together with the repertoire data. A later genetic analysis took genome-wide SNP genotypes for 398 of the 666 donors and used that subset as a discovery cohort. An early release covering more than 500 HLA-typed donors comprised about 320 gigabases of sequencing data and around 80 million unique TCR sequences. On average, roughly 240,000 unique TCR beta nucleotide sequences were sequenced per donor among 300 to 500 genotyped donors of the cohort, with roughly 18% of those sequences being non-productive. The study profiled the T cell repertoires of under 700 subjects by immunosequencing and related them to cytomegalovirus serostatus. HLA typing covered class I and class II loci at four-digit resolution. Along with the approximately 600-subject first cohort, a separate validation cohort of more than 90 different subjects was used. The study combined high-throughput TCR immunosequencing, statistical association of individual TCRs with disease status, and machine learning to predict cytomegalovirus infection status. Study-level results and caveats: In a later genetic analysis, fewer N-insertions in productive TCRs were reported among donors in an Asian-associated ancestry cluster than the 666-donor mean. In vitro tests confirmed that a few of the cytomegalovirus-associated TCR beta chains recognize cytomegalovirus antigens. Some IMGT-functional V segments, including TRBV6-2 and TRBV6-3, could not be told apart with the 87-base-pair reads, so those segments were excluded. Specific HLA alleles were associated with about 17,000 TCR beta sequences at a false discovery rate of 0.05 in a later analysis. In a later analysis, the rate of TCR association differed among HLA loci, with DRB1 alleles having the most associated TCRs and HLA-C alleles having the fewest. A later genetic analysis associated a missense DCLRE1C variant with V-gene and J-gene trimming of TCR beta chains, and an independent cohort replicated the association. Most TCR sequences were seen in very few donors, while some public TCRs were found in many individuals. In this cohort, only TCR beta chains were sequenced, and detectable features were limited by the absence of alpha or paired-chain data. In a later analysis, HLA-associated TCR beta chains were found to be more clonally expanded and to have lower generation probabilities than equally common non-associated chains. In an earlier analysis of fewer than 700 of the donors, most TCR beta V segments appeared in productive rearrangements about 87% or about 30% of the time, broadly matching IMGT annotations. The study gave a list of about 160 TCR beta chains associated with cytomegalovirus. Cytomegalovirus status was reported to be diagnosed by the classifier with high specificity and sensitivity in both the original and validation cohorts. It was suggested by the authors that the approach could potentially be generalized to other disease states and immunological phenotypes. A further reported finding was that TCR beta sequences accurately predicted the HLA-A and HLA-B alleles for most subjects in the first cohort. When HLA alleles, especially DR and DQ, strongly co-occurred, attributing TCR associations to individual alleles was difficult. Because HLA typing was missing for some donors at each locus, association tests included only the typed subset. For the cohort, immune exposure information was limited to CMV serostatus. Most CMV-associated TCR beta chains appeared to be HLA-restricted in a later analysis, and the HLA associations seemed to be driven largely by CMV exposure. A later analysis reported that several top co-occurrence clusters appeared linked to parvovirus B19, influenza, CMV and Epstein-Barr virus. Linkage disequilibrium might explain the correlated functional status among segregating V segments, but an unknown experimental factor could not be ruled out. A cluster of highly shared sequence variants was judged likely to be a technical artifact of the sequencing pipeline. Sequencing depth was assumed to be roughly uniform across donors in the presence/absence analyses, though that assumption may not hold. The earlier analysis of around 600 of the donors excluded some 15 rarely observed V segments, including chromosome 9 orphons, because counts were too low.

A word on this clone: Which antigen it targets is not known. Base quality data are lacking; no much larger clone is found one base away.

The cohort consisted of hundreds of healthy bone marrow donors. At the time of sampling, all cohort members were nominally healthy, though unrecorded immune exposures were likely present. The donor tested CMV seropositive and was one of the 289 seropositive cohort members. Every donor gave a peripheral blood sample, and the peripheral blood mononuclear cells from that sample were used for TCR beta sequencing. Genomic DNA extraction from the blood cell samples was performed with the Qiagen DNeasy Blood Extraction Kit. The library was built by means of the immunoSEQ multiplex PCR assay. For the multiplex PCR, a mixture combining 60 forward primers for TCR Vbeta segments and 13 reverse primers for TCR Jbeta segments was used. Amplification of the CDR3 region of rearranged TCR beta genes was performed with a multiplex PCR assay on genomic DNA. The Illumina HiSeq System was used to sequence the amplified TCR beta libraries as 87-base-pair reads. The original pipeline was this. Across the 500 to 750 repertoires, a later analysis counted 80 million or so unique TCR beta chains, some 11 million of which were shared by at least two donors. To remove PCR and sequencing errors, raw reads were error-corrected and collapsed into unique sequences using a nearest-neighbor algorithm that merged closely related sequences. To assign V, D and J gene segments, CDR3 sequences were aligned to IMGT reference sequences. For a sequence to be retained, at least a six-nucleotide match to both a V gene segment and a J gene segment was required. Rearrangements were classified as productive when the CDR3 lacked stop codons and remained in frame with V and J, and all other rearrangements were classified as non-productive. Following IMGT convention, CDR3 was defined as the stretch from the second conserved V-encoded cysteine up to the conserved J-encoded phenylalanine. Sequences without an unambiguous match to a single V gene segment were excluded from the earlier analysis of about 630 of the donors. An earlier analysis of over 450 of the donors classified V segments as functional when productive rearrangements were above 56.7% and as segregating when the standard deviation between donors was above 5%. A statistical classification framework was built to diagnose cytomegalovirus status from the catalog of TCR beta chain sequences. In a later analysis, TCR nucleotide sequences were compared against IMGT/GENE-DB human TR gene sequences so that V and J genes could be assigned. The TCRdist pipeline was used in a later analysis to assign CDR3 sequences and most-parsimonious VDJ recombination scenarios. In a later analysis, every TCR beta chain was defined by the combination of its CDR3 amino acid sequence and its V-gene family, and reads without a unique V-gene family were dropped. A later analysis removed 592 highly shared, low-generation-probability nucleotide sequences to deal with suspected cross-contamination and a sequencing artifact. A later analysis calculated a clonal expansion index for each public chain from normalized within-repertoire ranks of inferred template counts. In a later analysis, generation probabilities were computed using a VDJ recombination model fitted to out-of-frame rearrangements, and the results were checked against IGoR. Hypergeometric tests were used in a later analysis to score TCR-TCR, TCR-HLA and TCR-CMV co-occurrence, with a repertoire-size bias correction applied to the TCR pairs. To estimate false discovery rates, a later analysis permuted the HLA or CMV assignments 20 times. In a later analysis, co-occurring TCRs were grouped with DBSCAN, and TCRdist sequence similarity was added when clustering was performed within HLA-allele-positive subsets. Repertoires with fewer than 30,000 or more than 120,000 public chains, plus five repertoires with anomalous nucleotide sharing, were excluded from co-occurrence clustering. TCRdb took this table from immuneACCESS and kept in-frame rearrangements with V and J called. Such tables lack part of the clones; where checked against another copy, unresolved V genes explain under half of the gap, and the rest is unexplained. That table supplies the V and J calls and clone size; D and trimming were determined from the DNA. This sample has roughly 130,000 clones in its table, and 70% to 80% of those were observed once. The top ten clones comprise 8.8% of the sample.

Via the germline V gene, CDR1 is MDHEN and CDR2 SYDVKM. The CDR3 holds 14 amino acids from the cysteine to the phenylalanine. The kept DNA is CDR3 alone, 42 bases in frame from the first base. Here V drops 6 bases and J drops 7 bases, and the junction holds 8 bases not matched to any gene. Sample: PBMCs. The TCR sequence derives from a woman aged 45-60 years in good health and CMV-seropositive. The sequence links TRBV28 to TRBJ1-2; a stretch of 10 junction bases matches TRBD1. CDR3 protein: CASSRQGASSGYTF. The sequenced DNA: TGTGCCAGCAGCAGACAGGGGGCTTCTTCTGGCTACACCTTC.